This T cell receptor beta chain was documented in a study of blood T cells in healthy people across ages. CDR3 size: 13 residues. Germline-derived CDR1 and CDR2 are SEHNR and FQNEAQ (reference sequence). V lost 3 bases and J lost 5, with 11 bases in between. With a J-beta primer mix and a sample-barcoded 5' primer, a second PCR ran about 6 to 11 cycles. TCRdb processed the 5' RACE reads anew with MiXCR; each CDR3 protein has one entry. The sample has 1.5 million to 2 million distinct CDR3 sequences, about 30% seen once. This clonotype has a handful of counts. V gene TRBV7-9 combines with J gene TRBJ2-7, with D possibly being TRBD1 (5 bases). The receptor's source is a woman in her 30s in good health. The sequenced sample was blood. This CDR3 is CASSLVGLHEQYF. The CDR3 DNA sequence: TGTGCCAGCAGCTTGGTGGGGCTCCACGAGCAGTACTTC.